The source of this T cell receptor (beta chain) is a study of blood T cell repertoires in COVID-19. Authors' data handling: Estimated nucleated cell counts came from reference gene primer amplification. Sequencing was performed with immunoSEQ multiplex PCR; in TCRdb, only in-frame clones are kept and a portion is missing. V, J and clone size derive from that table, while D and trimming were established from the DNA sequence. The sample holds around 50,000 clones, about 92% seen once. The V gene end was trimmed by 3 bases and the J gene end by 10 bases; junction bases not matched to a gene: 14. From germline, CDR1 is SGHRS and CDR2 YFSETQ. The CDR3 consists of 16 residues.

The chain has TRBV5-1 and TRBJ2-1, with 9 bases aligning to TRBD1. The receptor's source is a man aged 65 to 85 with active COVID-19. The sample consisted of peripheral blood. The CDR3 DNA follows: TGCGCCAGCAGCTCCCCGGGACAGGGTGTGCTTAGGGAGCAGTTCTTC. Its protein is CASSSPGQGVLREQFF.